This T cell receptor beta chain is drawn from a study of cytomegalovirus exposure and HLA in healthy donors. The study, taken as a whole, reports: Sequencing likely produced, as an artifact, a cluster of highly shared sequence variants.

A note on this clone: Antigen specificity is unknown.

The PCR contained 60 Vbeta and 13 Jbeta primers. The method was immunoSEQ multiplex PCR; TCRdb's version includes in-frame clones alone and lacks a portion of them. Of 140,000 to 150,000 clones detected, around 79% appear once; the ten largest clones hold roughly 3.7%. Healthy bone marrow donors made up the donor group. What was sequenced was PBMCs. The clonotype comes from a male donor in good health and CMV-seronegative.

This CDR3 is CASSPGTVHQPQHF. The CDR3 DNA sequence: TGTGCCAGCTCACCCGGGACAGTACATCAGCCCCAGCATTTT. This chain links TRBV18 with TRBJ1-5; 7 bases are shared with TRBD1. The V gene end was trimmed by 3 bases and the J gene end by 5 bases; junction bases not matched to a gene: 4. Germline V gives CDR1 KGHSH, CDR2 LQKENI. CDR3 length equals 14 residues.